This paragraph reports one T cell receptor beta chain. Its antigen remains unidentified. Base qualities are not recorded, but no much larger clone differs from it by a single base. This sample's time point label indicates: cells obtained before transplantation from donor or recipient. CD3+CD4+ and CD3+CD8+ populations were FACS-sorted from unstimulated pre-transplant donor and recipient cells taken from spleen or lymph nodes. These data belong to a study of graft-versus-host responses after intestinal transplantation (dated by TCRdb to 2020 to 2022). For context, the study as a whole: Multivisceral, liver-intestinal, or isolated intestinal transplants were received by the recipients. To identify alloreactive clones, pre-transplant mixed lymphocyte reaction products were sequenced and compared with unstimulated pre-transplant donor and recipient T cells. Graft-versus-host and host-versus-graft alloreactive T cell clones were tracked in the graft, circulation and bone marrow after intestinal transplantation using bulk TCR-beta CDR3 sequencing. Rather than going through the commercial service, samples from three later patients were sequenced in-house on an Illumina MiSeq and processed with MiXCR. Donor T cell macrochimerism was defined as a peak of at least 4% donor T cells among recipient peripheral blood mononuclear cells. The cohort enrolled 24 intestinal transplant recipients, one of whom was a retransplant, and a few patients without pretransplant specimens were excluded. Anti-thymocyte globulin induction was given to all recipients, followed by maintenance tacrolimus and steroids for 2 to 4 years.

From its cysteine to its phenylalanine, the CDR3 spans 14 amino acids. CDR3 DNA is the only sequence kept; it has 42 bases, read in frame from the first base. CDR1 and CDR2 (SGHNT, YYREEE) derive from the germline V gene (reference sequence). Cut back by 0 bases and 2 bases, the V and J ends lie 7 bases apart. The study at large found these results: Early after transplant, peak levels of circulating GvH clones were found to be associated with declines in HvG clones. The relatively low number and heterogeneity of intestinal transplant patients limited the conclusions. In patients with donor T cell macrochimerism, the allografts had high GvH to HvG T cell clonal ratios. GvH clones were found in recipient bone marrow, and some of the GvH clones appeared earlier in ileal mucosa or blood, which is consistent with an intestinal mucosal origin.

To prepare the library, the immunoSEQ multiplex PCR assay was applied. For most patients, genomic DNA was isolated with the Qiagen DNeasy Blood and Tissue Kit and sent frozen to Adaptive Biotechnologies for TCR sequencing. Adaptive Biotechnologies carried out high-throughput TCR-beta CDR3 sequencing of genomic DNA for most patients. In the source study's methods: TCR sequencing data were retrieved from Adaptive's ImmunoSEQ software for 15 to 20 patients, whereas a few other patients were processed with MiXCR and VDJtools. To correct CD4 versus CD8 sorting errors, sequences present in both subsets at a frequency ratio below 5:1 were removed. CDR3 nucleotide sequences shared by donor and recipient were removed because the origin of these sequences could not be assigned. Alloreactive clones required at least 2-fold expansion over unstimulated cells and minimum CFSE-low frequency of 0.002% (template counts) or 0.001% (read counts). Clones were considered mappable if detected in sequenced pre-transplant spleen, lymph node, or MLR CFSE-low populations of the donor or recipient. The cumulative frequency of alloreactive clones was calculated as a percentage of all sequences, weighted by copy number. Imported from immuneACCESS, the table was reduced by TCRdb to in-frame sequences with V and J called. These copies leave out some clones; in studies compared against another copy, an unresolved V gene accounts for under half, and the cause of the remainder is not known. For V, J and clone size, that table is used; D and trimming come from the DNA. The sample table shows around 90,000 clones, and 94% are seen once. The leading ten clones occupy around 0.19% of the sample.

This chain is built from TRBV5-4 and TRBJ2-3; confidence is insufficient to name the D gene. The source was unstimulated CD4+ T cells sorted from spleen or lymph node cells, collected before transplant. This receptor was taken from a human donor who was the organ donor for an intestinal transplant. The CDR3 loop reads CASSLAQATDTQYF. The sequence in DNA is TGTGCCAGCAGCTTGGCGCAGGCCACAGATACGCAGTATTTT.